Described below is a single TCR beta chain sequence and its context. J gave up 3 bases and V 2 bases, and 1 base lay outside the gene matches. The CDR3 loop spans 15 amino acids. Per germline, CDR1 MNHNY and CDR2 SVGAGI (reference sequence). The data originate from a study of blood T cell repertoires in COVID-19. Study information: The samples span acute and convalescent COVID-19 from the United States, Italy and Spain. From T cells, B-cell-depleted T cells, or PBMCs came the material, which was cDNA or gDNA.

Original data processing: Amplification from reference gene primers served as the basis for estimated nucleated cell counts. Some clones are missing from TCRdb's copy, which holds only in-frame ones; the method was immunoSEQ multiplex PCR. From that table come the V and J calls and clone size; the DNA was used to work out D and trimming. The sample holds fewer than 200,000 clones; over 60% are singletons and the top ten take approximately 26%. The TCR originated in a woman in her 70s with acute or convalescent COVID-19. The sample comprised peripheral blood. V usage is TRBV6-6 and J usage is TRBJ2-7, with 13 bases fitting TRBD2. The chain's CDR3 is CASSYGTSGNYEQYF. CDR3 in DNA: TGTGCCAGCAGTTACGGGACTAGCGGGAACTACGAGCAGTACTTC.